The 32 T cell receptor beta chains below come from one sample, sequenced in a study of T cell changes during pregnancy in multiple sclerosis (dated by TCRdb to about 2019). Libraries were constructed by the immunoSEQ multiplex PCR assay. The table was pulled from immuneACCESS by TCRdb, which kept in-frame rearrangements only. Such tables lose some clones; where checked, under half of the loss comes from unresolved V genes, and the rest has no known cause. This sample lists 25,000 to 35,000 clones; 85% to 90% were detected once. More than 3% of the sample goes to the ten largest clones. The sequenced sample was CD4+ T cells from peripheral blood mononuclear cells, obtained in the first trimester of pregnancy. The origin of the receptors is a female donor in good health, enrolled as a control in a pregnancy study.

This clone showed up just a few times. The chain carries TRBV25-1 and TRBJ1-1; D is possibly TRBD1 (5 bases). CDR1 is MGHDK, CDR2 SYGVNS, per germline. The CDR3 has 10 residues. The V gene lost 3 bases and the J gene lost 10 bases, with 6 bases spanning the gap. CDR3 bases: TGTGCCAGCAGTGAGGGGCGAGCTTTCTTT. Encoded protein: CASSEGRAFF.

The sample holds a few counts of this clone. V and J are TRBV4-2 and TRBJ2-5; TRBD2 aligns across 8 bases. Germline V CDR1 and CDR2: LGHNA, YNFKEQ. CDR3 length: 15 amino acids. The V and J ends lost 3 bases and 4 bases, in that order; junction bases with no gene match: 7. In DNA, the CDR3 is TGTGCCAGCAGCCAGGGAGCGGGAGTAGGAGAGACCCAGTACTTC. It translates to CASSQGAGVGETQYF.

The chain combines TRBV10-3 with TRBJ2-1, with 7 bases fitting TRBD2. Germline values: CDR1 ENHRY, CDR2 SYGVKD. CDR3 length: 14 amino acids. The V and J ends lost 6 bases and 5 bases, in that order; junction bases with no gene match: 7. DNA of the CDR3: TGTGCCATCAGAGGGACTATGGGCGACAATGAGCAGTTCTTC. Its protein is CAIRGTMGDNEQFF.

The chain joins TRBV15 to TRBJ1-4, with 10 bases lining up with TRBD1. CDR3 length equals 14 residues. Germline V gene lookup returns CDR1 LNHNV and CDR2 YYDKDF (reference sequence). V shed 4 bases and J 6 bases; nucleotides not matched to a gene: 2. The CDR3 is CATSKDRGDEKLFF. The CDR3 bases are TGTGCCACCAGCAAGGACAGGGGGGATGAAAAACTGTTTTTT.

The V call is TRBV11-2, the J call TRBJ2-2, with 9 bases fitting TRBD2. The CDR3 is 17 residues long. Germline CDR1 reads SGHAT; CDR2 reads FQNNGV. The trim removed 1 base at V and 4 bases at J, leaving 7 bases unmatched. The CDR3 bases are TGTGCCAGCAGCTTAGGTCTAGGCGGGAGGGCCACCGGGGAGCTGTTTTTT. This translates into CASSLGLGGRATGELFF.

J is TRBJ2-7 and V is TRBV27; D unclear. This CDR3 is 13 amino acids long. CDR1 MNHEY and CDR2 SMNVEV come from the germline V gene (reference sequence). Trimming stripped 6 bases from V and 0 bases from J, with 9 bases between. The CDR3 DNA reads as TGTGCCAGCAGGCAGATCAGCTCCTACGAGCAGTACTTC. This sequence encodes CASRQISSYEQYF.

V and J are TRBV9 and TRBJ2-7; 8 positions match TRBD1. CDR3 length: 14 amino acids. The V gene's germline CDR1 is SGDLS and CDR2 YYNGEE. The V and J ends lost 4 bases and 6 bases, in that order; junction bases with no gene match: 9. DNA of the CDR3: TGTGCCAGCAGCCAGGGGGACAGGTTTGGCGAGCAGTACTTC. Translating it yields CASSQGDRFGEQYF.

This clone was found a few times. The genes are TRBV27 and TRBJ2-2, with 8 bases fitting TRBD2. This CDR3 contains 16 residues. Germline CDR1 MNHEY, CDR2 SMNVEV (reference sequence). With V trimmed by 10 bases and J by 0 bases, 10 bases remained unmatched. The CDR3 loop reads CATLFTGRANTGELFF. The CDR3 DNA sequence: TGTGCCACCCTCTTTACCGGGAGGGCGAACACCGGGGAGCTGTTTTTT.

This clone appeared a few times. The chain is built from TRBV16 and TRBJ2-1; 10 bases line up with TRBD2. Looked up from germline, CDR1 is KGHSY and CDR2 is FQNENV. The junction had 16 bases not matched to a gene; V was cut back by 7 bases and J by 10 bases. This CDR3 region has 16 residues. The CDR3 nucleotides read TGTGCCAGCACCCCCTACGACAGCGGGGGGGCCGGGGAGCAGTTCTTC. The encoded protein is CASTPYDSGGAGEQFF.

V usage is TRBV9 and J usage is TRBJ2-3; D is unclear. Germline CDR1 is SGDLS and CDR2 is YYNGEE. V lost 3 bases and J lost 0, with 8 bases in between. This CDR3 has 14 amino acids. CDR3 bases: TGTGCCAGCAGCGAATCCCCTAGCACAGATACGCAGTATTTT. This sequence encodes CASSESPSTDTQYF.

CDR3 coding DNA: TGTGCCAGCAGCGTAGGGAGACAGGGGTCCATAGAGGGTGGCTACACCTTC. Residues: CASSVGRQGSIEGGYTF. The chain combines TRBV9 with TRBJ1-2; 8 bases are a match to TRBD1. The length of the CDR3 is 17 residues. Trimming cost V 0 bases and J 7 bases; bases outside gene matches: 14. CDR1 is SGDLS, CDR2 YYNGEE, per germline.

V is TRBV6-1 and J is TRBJ2-5, with D tentatively TRBD2 (5 bases). V lost 7 bases to trimming and J lost 4 bases, with 13 bases between them. Germline V gene lookup returns CDR1 MNHNS and CDR2 SASEGT. CDR3 size: 13 residues. Written as DNA, the CDR3 is TGTGCCAGCACCCTCGGACTGCGAGAGACCCAGTACTTC. As protein: CASTLGLRETQYF.

The chain joins TRBV5-4 to TRBJ2-3; TRBD2 matches at 7 bases. CDR1 SGHNT and CDR2 YYREEE come from the germline V gene (reference sequence). V shed 4 bases, J shed 6 bases, and the junction held 11 bases outside the gene matches. The CDR3 consists of 15 residues. The DNA of the CDR3 is TGTGCCAGCAGCCGCCCCGGGACTAAAGCGGATACGCAGTATTTT. It specifies CASSRPGTKADTQYF.

The rearrangement uses TRBV5-1 and TRBJ2-3, with TRBD1 as a possible D gene (6 bases). CDR1 and CDR2 (germline): SGHRS, YFSETQ. The V gene lost 4 bases and the J gene lost 5 bases, with 14 bases spanning the gap. CDR3 length equals 14 residues. This CDR3 is CASSVQGLGDTQYF. CDR3 DNA sequence: TGCGCCAGCAGCGTGCAGGGGCTCGGAGATACGCAGTATTTT. Filled out from reference TRBV5-1 and TRBJ2-3, the complete variable domain reads KAGVTQTPRYLIKTRGQQVTLSCSPISGHRSVSWYQQTPGQGLQFLFEYFSETQRNKGNFPGRFSGRQFSNSRSEMNVSTLELGDSALYLCASSVQGLGDTQYFGPGTRLTVL.

This sequence joins TRBV28 and TRBJ2-3, with a tentative D call TRBD2 (5 bases). Trimming pared 6 bases from V and 2 bases from J, leaving 6 bases between. The V gene's germline CDR1 is MDHEN and CDR2 SYDVKM. This CDR3 has 12 amino acids. CDR3 nucleotides: TGTGCCAGCAGGGACTCCACAGATACGCAGTATTTT. Protein product: CASRDSTDTQYF. Based on the CDR3 plus reference TRBV28 and TRBJ2-3, the full variable domain is DVKVTQSSRYLVKRTGEKVFLECVQDMDHENMFWYRQDPGLGLRLIYFSYDVKMKEKGDIPEGYSVSREKKERFSLILESASTNQTSMYLCASRDSTDTQYFGPGTRLTVL.

V usage is TRBV28 and J usage is TRBJ1-4; a possible D gene is TRBD1 (5 bases). CDR1 and CDR2 from the germline V gene are MDHEN and SYDVKM. Trimming took 5 bases from V and 8 from J, leaving 24 bases between them. The CDR3 sequence is 17 residues long. CDR3 bases: TGTGCCAGCAGTAGCCCCTATGGGCGGGACGAGGGGGAAAAACTGTTTTTT. Its translation is CASSSPYGRDEGEKLFF.

The chain has TRBV5-1 and TRBJ1-2, with D possibly being TRBD1 (6 bases). The CDR3 contains 13 residues. Germline CDR1 is SGHRS and CDR2 is YFSETQ. The germline V and J ends were trimmed by 4 bases and 2 bases, with 9 bases remaining between them. The CDR3 reads CASSHGQNYGYTF. Here the CDR3 DNA reads TGCGCCAGCAGCCATGGACAGAACTATGGCTACACCTTC.

The V and J genes are TRBV7-2 and TRBJ1-2; D possibly corresponds to TRBD1 (5 bases). The germline CDR1 and CDR2 sequences are SGHTA and FQGNSA. The germline V and J ends were trimmed by 3 bases and 4 bases, with 9 bases remaining between them. The CDR3 runs to 13 residues. CDR3 region: CASSFKGIYGYTF. The CDR3, as DNA: TGTGCCAGCAGCTTTAAGGGGATCTATGGCTACACCTTC.

The chain is built from TRBV1 and TRBJ2-1; the listed D gene, TRBD2, was not tested against the DNA. TRBV1 is classified as a pseudogene. The CDR3 loop spans 17 amino acids. This chain's CDR3 is CTSSQGGLPTSYNEQFF. DNA for the CDR3: TGCACCAGCAGCCAAGGGGGACTACCTACCTCCTACAATGAGCAGTTCTTC.

The chain links TRBV9 to TRBJ2-2; TRBD1 matches 8 bases. CDR1 and CDR2 from the germline V gene are SGDLS and YYNGEE. The V and J ends lost 0 bases and 7 bases, in that order; junction bases with no gene match: 2. The CDR3 is 14 residues long. This CDR3 is CASSVDRGIGELFF. CDR3 nucleotide sequence: TGTGCCAGCAGCGTAGACAGGGGGATCGGGGAGCTGTTTTTT.

The chain recombines TRBV4-1 with TRBJ1-5; possibly TRBD1 for D (5 bases). V was clipped by 0 bases and J by 1 base, with 10 bases between them. The germline gives CDR1 MGHRA, CDR2 YSYEKL. The CDR3 is 16 amino acids. The CDR3 nucleotides are TGCGCCAGCAGCCAAGAGTGGACACCCAGCAATCAGCCCCAGCATTTT. As protein: CASSQEWTPSNQPQHF.

This clone was counted a single time. The J gene is TRBJ1-1, the V gene TRBV5-5; 8 bases fit TRBD1. Germline V gene lookup returns CDR1 SGHKS and CDR2 YYEKEE (reference sequence). With V trimmed by 0 bases and J by 1 base, 5 bases remained unmatched. This CDR3 is 16 amino acids long. CDR3 amino acids: CASSLGVGQANTEAFF. DNA for the CDR3: TGTGCCAGCAGCTTGGGAGTGGGACAGGCGAACACTGAAGCTTTCTTT.

The chain recombines TRBV7-9 with TRBJ1-2; D is uncertain. The germline V gene has CDR1 SEHNR and CDR2 FQNEAQ (reference sequence). The CDR3 totals 13 residues. Trimming took 2 bases from V and 3 from J, leaving 7 bases between them. The CDR3, as DNA: TGTGCCAGCAGCTTAAGTTTAGACTATGGCTACACCTTC. Residues: CASSLSLDYGYTF.

The chain has TRBV6-4 and TRBJ1-1; a possible D gene is TRBD1 (5 bases). V dropped 4 bases and J dropped 4 bases, with 10 bases sitting between them. The CDR3 is 13 amino acids. The germline V gene encodes CDR1 MRHNA and CDR2 SNTAGT. CDR3 sequence reads: CASSADRGTEAFF. CDR3 coding DNA: TGTGCCAGCAGTGCCGATAGGGGCACTGAAGCTTTCTTT.

The CDR3 loop is CATSREQGGGEKLFF. DNA for the CDR3: TGTGCCACCAGCAGAGAGCAGGGCGGGGGTGAAAAACTGTTTTTT. The chain has TRBV15 and TRBJ1-4, with D perhaps matching TRBD1 (5 bases). Trimming took off 0 bases at V and 7 bases at J, with 12 bases between the two ends. Germline-derived CDR1 and CDR2 are LNHNV and YYDKDF (reference sequence). CDR3 length equals 15 residues.

This clone was seen a few times. The chain employs TRBV7-6 and TRBJ2-7; 9 nucleotides align to TRBD2. CDR1 and CDR2 (germline): SGHVS, FNYEAQ. CDR3 size: 15 residues. V shed 1 base and J 7 bases; nucleotides not matched to a gene: 8. DNA for the CDR3: TGTGCCAGCAGCTTAGGACTCCAGCGGGAGGTGGAGCAGTACTTC. Translated: CASSLGLQREVEQYF.

V and J are TRBV5-1 and TRBJ2-6; TRBD1 matches 8 bases. In germline, CDR1 is SGHRS, CDR2 YFSETQ. Unmatched junction bases numbered 5, after V lost 9 bases and J lost 0 bases. The CDR3 runs 15 residues. Here the CDR3 DNA reads TGCGCCACCAGGACAGGGCCCTCTGGGGCCAACGTCCTGACTTTC. This gives the protein CATRTGPSGANVLTF.

The V and J genes are TRBV5-1 and TRBJ1-3, with D possibly being TRBD1 (5 bases). CDR1 and CDR2 (germline): SGHRS, YFSETQ. The V and J ends lost 2 bases and 0 bases respectively, with 12 bases between them. The CDR3 loop spans 16 amino acids. In nucleotides, the CDR3 is TGCGCCAGCAGCTTAAAACAGGCCAACTCTGGAAACACCATATATTTT. Its protein is CASSLKQANSGNTIYF.

CDR3 in DNA: TGTGCCATCAGCTTGACAGGGCAAGGGAATCAGCCCCAGCATTTT. This encodes CAISLTGQGNQPQHF. The V call is TRBV10-3, the J call TRBJ1-5; 7 positions match TRBD1. The CDR3 consists of 15 residues. The germline V gene has CDR1 ENHRY and CDR2 SYGVKD. V lost 6 bases to trimming and J lost 4 bases; unmatched junction nucleotides: 9.

V and J are TRBV5-5 and TRBJ2-7; perhaps TRBD2 as D (5 bases). The CDR3 covers 12 residues. Germline CDR1 reads SGHKS; CDR2 reads YYEKEE (reference sequence). Trimming took 2 bases from V and 6 from J, leaving 9 bases between them. The CDR3 DNA is TGTGCCAGCAGCTTCCGGGGTGGCGAGCAGTACTTC. Its protein is CASSFRGGEQYF.

V and J are TRBV10-2 and TRBJ1-5, with 7 bases aligning to TRBD1. Germline V gene sequence: CDR1 WSHSY, CDR2 SAAADI. The CDR3 totals 15 residues. The trim removed 4 bases at V and 6 bases at J, leaving 9 bases unmatched. For the CDR3, the DNA is TGCGCCAGCAGTGCCGTGTCAGGGGGAGGTCAGCCCCAGCATTTT. Its protein product is CASSAVSGGGQPQHF.

The J gene is TRBJ1-6, the V gene TRBV30; a weak D match, TRBD1 (6 bases). This CDR3 has 13 amino acids. V gave up 5 bases and J gave up 10 bases, with 15 bases separating them. Germline CDR1 GTSNPN, CDR2 SVGIG (reference sequence). DNA of the CDR3: TGTGCCTGGGCTAGGGGGGGGGAGTCACCCCTCCACTTT. Translation gives CAWARGGESPLHF.